The 29 T cell receptor beta chains below come from one sample, sequenced in a study of T cells in Graves' hyperthyroidism and ophthalmopathy. RNA transcripts yielded amplified TCR beta CDR3 regions. HTBI primers drove first-round RT-PCR of the TCR CDR3. TCRdb ran MiXCR on the multiplex PCR reads and lists one entry per CDR3 protein. The table includes approximately 270,000 distinct CDR3 sequences, approximately 15% detected once. Sequenced input: blood. The receptors here all came from a woman aged 35 to 49 with Graves' hyperthyroidism that later progressed to Graves' ophthalmopathy.

This clonotype was observed at least ten times. The chain carries TRBV7-2 and TRBJ2-5; TRBD2 is a possible D gene (5 bases). Trimming left V 5 bases short and J 5 bases short, with 12 bases between. The germline gives CDR1 SGHTA, CDR2 FQGNSA. The CDR3 has 13 amino acids. The CDR3 DNA reads TGTGCCAGCAGCGAGGACCCGGGGGAGACCCAGTACTTC. Protein sequence: CASSEDPGETQYF.

This clonotype was seen repeatedly, ten times or more. V is TRBV20-1 and J is TRBJ2-1; perhaps TRBD1 as D (6 bases). The CDR3 runs to 14 residues. V was pared by 6 bases and J by 0 bases, with 12 bases between. The germline V gene encodes CDR1 DFQATT and CDR2 SNEGSKA (reference sequence). The CDR3 DNA is TGCAGTGCCGAGACAGGACTCTCCTACAATGAGCAGTTCTTC. Its protein is CSAETGLSYNEQFF.

This clonotype was recorded many times. The rearrangement uses TRBV20-1 and TRBJ2-7, with 9 nucleotides matching TRBD1. The junction had 9 bases not matched to a gene; V was cut back by 3 bases and J by 3 bases. Germline-derived CDR1 and CDR2 are DFQATT and SNEGSKA (reference sequence). The CDR3 sequence is 15 residues long. The CDR3 is CSASSFRTGDYEQYF. In nucleotides, the CDR3 is TGCAGTGCTAGTTCCTTCCGGACAGGGGACTACGAGCAGTACTTC.

Note on this clonotype: One end of the junction fails to match germline, which may point to a read error. The rearrangement uses TRBV30 and TRBJ2-7; no clear D gene. The CDR3 length is 14 residues. From germline, CDR1 is GTSNPN and CDR2 SVGIG (reference sequence). This CDR3 reads CAWSPSNLPHEQYF. The CDR3 DNA reads TGTGCGTGGAGTCCGTCCAACCTCCCCCACGAGCAGTACTTC.

The chain is built from TRBV19 and TRBJ2-2; D remains ambiguous. The germline CDR1 and CDR2 sequences are LNHDA and SQIVND (reference sequence). V was clipped by 2 bases and J by 6 bases, with 7 bases between them. The CDR3 length is 13 residues. The CDR3 loop reads CASSINPAGELFF. The CDR3 DNA is TGTGCCAGTAGTATAAATCCTGCCGGGGAGCTGTTTTTT.

This clonotype was observed at least ten times. The genes are TRBV20-1 and TRBJ1-1, with 8 bases aligning to TRBD1. V lost 3 bases, J lost 6 bases, and 6 bases stayed unmatched. Germline lookup yields CDR1 DFQATT and CDR2 SNEGSKA (reference sequence). The CDR3 totals 13 residues. The CDR3 coding sequence is TGCAGTGCTAGGCTAGACAGGGGCGCTGAAGCTTTCTTT. Protein product: CSARLDRGAEAFF.

On this clonotype: It may be a read error: a sequence one base away is much more abundant. The V gene is TRBV10-2, the J gene TRBJ2-1; 9 nucleotides line up with TRBD2. Germline CDR1 and CDR2: WSHSY and SAAADI. The CDR3 has 13 residues. CDR3 sequence (DNA): TGCGCCAGCTCCAGCGGGAGGTACAGTGAGCAGTTCTTC. Translated: CASSSGRYSEQFF.

About this clonotype: Relative to the germline gene, one junction end is altered; a read error may explain this. V is TRBV11-2 and J is TRBJ2-2; 7 bases line up with TRBD1. Germline values: CDR1 SGHAT, CDR2 FQNNGV. The CDR3 extends over 15 amino acids. The CDR3 loop is CASSFGQANTGELLF. The CDR3 bases are TGTGCCAGCAGCTTTGGACAGGCGAACACCGGGGAGCTGCTTTTT.

This clonotype appeared many times. The chain couples TRBV7-6 to TRBJ1-5; a weak D match, TRBD1 (5 bases). CDR3 length equals 14 residues. Trimming stripped 1 base from V and 7 bases from J, with 11 bases between. Per germline, CDR1 SGHVS and CDR2 FNYEAQ. This CDR3 reads CASSLEEGRQPQHF. The CDR3 region has the DNA TGTGCCAGCAGCTTAGAGGAGGGGAGGCAGCCCCAGCATTTT.

This clonotype was counted many times. This rearrangement joins TRBV29-1 to TRBJ2-7; TRBD2 matches 11 bases. Per germline, CDR1 SQVTM and CDR2 ANQGSEA. CDR3 length: 15 amino acids. The V gene end was trimmed by 6 bases and the J gene end by 0 bases; junction bases not matched to a gene: 7. The CDR3 sequence is CSVLKTSGNSYEQYF. The CDR3 DNA is TGCAGCGTGCTCAAGACTAGCGGGAACTCCTACGAGCAGTACTTC.

This clonotype showed up just a few times. The chain employs TRBV14 and TRBJ1-4; no clear D. V was shortened by 4 bases and J by 1 base, with 4 bases between the two germline ends. This CDR3 has 13 residues. Germline V gives CDR1 SGHDN, CDR2 FVKESK. The CDR3 spells CASSRRTNEKLFF. In nucleotides, the CDR3 is TGTGCCAGCAGCCGTAGAACTAATGAAAAACTGTTTTTT.

CDR3 amino acids: CASSLWTSGRASEETQYF. DNA of the CDR3: TGTGCCAGCAGCCTTTGGACTAGCGGGAGGGCCTCGGAAGAGACCCAGTACTTC. The chain employs TRBV12-3 or TRBV12-4 and TRBJ2-5; TRBD2 aligns across 15 bases. This CDR3 comprises 18 residues. The V and J ends lost 6 bases and 3 bases, in that order; junction bases with no gene match: 11.

A word on this clonotype: A read error may be the cause here, since a much bigger clone is one base away. The rearrangement joins TRBV5-1 to TRBJ1-3; no definite D call. The V gene's germline CDR1 is SGHRS and CDR2 YFSETQ. The CDR3 spans 15 residues. CDR3 in amino acids: CASSFQGSSGTTIYF. DNA of the CDR3: TGCGCCAGCAGCTTCCAAGGGAGCTCTGGAACCACCATATATTTT.

This clonotype was picked up many times. The chain has TRBV6-5 and TRBJ1-1, with D perhaps matching TRBD1 (6 bases). This CDR3 contains 15 residues. V lost 0 bases, J lost 7 bases, and 15 bases lay in between. The germline V gene has CDR1 MNHEY and CDR2 SVGAGI. CDR3 DNA sequence: TGTGCCAGCAGTTACTCGGAAGGACAGCCTTTTGAAGCTTTCTTT. The encoded protein is CASSYSEGQPFEAFF.

In its sample, this clonotype was seen many times. This chain uses TRBV20-1 with TRBJ2-7; D gene ambiguous. The CDR3 spans 15 residues. Germline V gene lookup returns CDR1 DFQATT and CDR2 SNEGSKA (reference sequence). The V end was cut by 6 bases, the J end by 0 bases, with 18 bases between. The CDR3 loop reads CSAKWLGDPSYEQYF. The DNA for the CDR3 is TGCAGTGCGAAATGGTTGGGCGATCCCTCCTACGAGCAGTACTTC.

This clonotype was seen many times. The V gene is TRBV10-3, the J gene TRBJ2-6; D unclear. From germline, CDR1 is ENHRY and CDR2 SYGVKD. The CDR3 loop spans 14 amino acids. V shed 6 bases and J shed 3 bases, with 9 bases lying between them. The CDR3 nucleotides are TGTGCCATCAGACCCCCCAATGGGGCCAACGTCCTGACTTTC. Residues: CAIRPPNGANVLTF.

CDR3 loop: CASSRGRNYGYTF. DNA of the CDR3: TGTGCCAGCAGCCGCGGACGGAACTATGGCTACACCTTC. The V and J genes are TRBV7-9 and TRBJ1-2; D unresolved. V was shortened by 5 bases and J by 2 bases, with 9 bases between the two germline ends. The length of the CDR3 is 13 residues. Germline CDR1 is SEHNR and CDR2 is FQNEAQ (reference sequence). Drawing the rest from reference TRBV7-9 and TRBJ1-2, the complete variable domain is DTGVSQNPRHKITKRGQNVTFRCDPISEHNRLYWYRQTLGQGPEFLTYFQNEAQLEKSRLLSDRFSAERPKGSFSTLEIQRTEQGDSAMYLCASSRGRNYGYTFGSGTRLTVV.

This clonotype was detected many times. The V and J genes are TRBV20-1 and TRBJ1-4, with no clear D. Germline values: CDR1 DFQATT, CDR2 SNEGSKA (reference sequence). The CDR3 spans 13 residues. The V and J ends lost 2 bases and 8 bases respectively, with 12 bases between them. In DNA form, the CDR3 reads TGCAGTGCTAGAACTCCAGGTTACGAAAAACTGTTTTTT. Translating it yields CSARTPGYEKLFF.

This clonotype was seen many times. This sequence joins TRBV6-1 and TRBJ2-1; 8 bases fit TRBD1. Germline V gene data show CDR1 as MNHNS and CDR2 as SASEGT. J gave up 3 bases and V 5 bases, and 9 bases lay outside the gene matches. The CDR3 extends over 16 amino acids. CDR3 nucleotide sequence: TGTGCCAGCAGTCCCGCGTGGACAGGGAACTACAATGAGCAGTTCTTC. Its protein product is CASSPAWTGNYNEQFF.

In this sample, this clonotype turned up many times. As DNA, the CDR3 is TGTGCCAGCAGCTTAGGCCATAGCGCCAATGAGCAGTTCTTC. It yields the protein CASSLGHSANEQFF. This sequence joins TRBV11-2 and TRBJ2-1; perhaps TRBD2 as D (5 bases). With 1 base removed from V and 6 bases from J, the gap between germline ends came to 10 bases. This CDR3 spans 14 amino acids. Germline V CDR1 and CDR2: SGHAT, FQNNGV.

The sample holds many counts of this clonotype. The chain is built from TRBV6-5 and TRBJ1-4; no clear D. This CDR3 comprises 15 residues. Germline V gene lookup returns CDR1 MNHEY and CDR2 SVGAGI. The ends were cut back, 0 bases at V and 7 bases at J, with 12 bases in the middle. CDR3 DNA sequence: TGTGCCAGCAGTTACTCAGCTGGGAACGGTGAAAAACTGTTTTTT. Amino acid sequence: CASSYSAGNGEKLFF.

This clonotype was seen many times. The rearrangement joins TRBV6-1 to TRBJ1-2, with TRBD1 matching 10 bases. With V trimmed by 6 bases and J by 7 bases, 5 bases remained unmatched. The CDR3 has 13 amino acids. Per the germline V gene, CDR1 is MNHNS and CDR2 is SASEGT. CDR3 amino acids: CASSHGTGVGYTF. The CDR3 DNA follows: TGTGCCAGCAGCCACGGGACAGGGGTTGGCTACACCTTC.

Concerning this clonotype itself: A much larger clone sits a single nucleotide away, making a read error possible. The V and J genes are TRBV24-1 and TRBJ2-1, with 10 bases fitting TRBD1. The germline gives CDR1 KGHDR, CDR2 SFDVKD. The CDR3 totals 16 residues. The CDR3 DNA follows: TGTGTCACCAGTGACCCGAGGACAGGGGGGTACAATGAGCAGTTCTTC. Amino acids: CVTSDPRTGGYNEQFF.

There are many counts of this clonotype. The CDR3: CASSDLRPSTEAFF. The CDR3, as DNA: TGTGCCAGCAGTGATCTACGGCCGTCCACTGAAGCTTTCTTT. The chain joins TRBV2 to TRBJ1-1; no reliable D call. The CDR3 is made up of 14 amino acids. Germline V gene lookup returns CDR1 SNHLY and CDR2 FYNNEI. Trimming took 3 bases from V and 4 from J, leaving 12 bases between them.

The J gene is TRBJ2-1, the V gene TRBV15; TRBD2 matches at 9 bases. CDR3 length: 15 amino acids. Germline V CDR1 and CDR2: LNHNV, YYDKDF (reference sequence). After removal of 4 bases from V and 6 bases from J, the junction contained 7 bases not matched to a gene. CDR3 nucleotides: TGTGCCACCAGCACCGGGCGGGAGGGCGGCAATGAGCAGTTCTTC. As protein: CATSTGREGGNEQFF.

At least ten counts were recorded for this clonotype. In nucleotides, the CDR3 is TGTGCCAGCAGCCCTCGCCCTGGATCCGGCACAGATACGCAGTATTTT. It codes for CASSPRPGSGTDTQYF. The V and J genes are TRBV11-2 and TRBJ2-3; D ambiguous. Trimming cost V 5 bases and J 1 base, with 16 bases left between them. The CDR3 sequence is 16 residues long. CDR1 SGHAT and CDR2 FQNNGV come from the germline V gene.

This clonotype has a count of ten or more. This chain joins TRBV2 and TRBJ2-1, with D perhaps TRBD1 or TRBD2 (5 bases each). CDR3 length: 18 residues. V was shortened by 5 bases and J by 0 bases, with 20 bases between the two germline ends. Per the germline V gene, CDR1 is SNHLY and CDR2 is FYNNEI. CDR3 amino acids: CASSFTQRGESSYNEQFF. The CDR3 region has the DNA TGTGCCAGCAGTTTCACCCAGAGAGGGGAAAGCTCCTACAATGAGCAGTTCTTC.

This clonotype occurred many times. The chain carries TRBV7-8 and TRBJ1-2, with D possibly being TRBD1 (5 bases). Trimming stripped 2 bases from V and 8 bases from J, with 18 bases between. Germline assignment: CDR1 SGHVS and CDR2 FQNEAQ. This CDR3 comprises 15 residues. The CDR3 reads CASSLSGLGVRGYTF. The CDR3 region has the DNA TGTGCCAGCAGCTTATCAGGGTTGGGGGTTCGGGGCTACACCTTC.

J is TRBJ2-1 and V is TRBV27, with TRBD1 as a possible D gene (6 bases). This CDR3 comprises 13 residues. The germline V and J ends were trimmed by 6 bases and 4 bases, with 10 bases remaining between them. Germline CDR1 and CDR2: MNHEY and SMNVEV (reference sequence). CDR3 sequence: CASSAGAYNEQFF. The CDR3 coding sequence is TGTGCCAGCAGCGCAGGGGCATACAATGAGCAGTTCTTC.